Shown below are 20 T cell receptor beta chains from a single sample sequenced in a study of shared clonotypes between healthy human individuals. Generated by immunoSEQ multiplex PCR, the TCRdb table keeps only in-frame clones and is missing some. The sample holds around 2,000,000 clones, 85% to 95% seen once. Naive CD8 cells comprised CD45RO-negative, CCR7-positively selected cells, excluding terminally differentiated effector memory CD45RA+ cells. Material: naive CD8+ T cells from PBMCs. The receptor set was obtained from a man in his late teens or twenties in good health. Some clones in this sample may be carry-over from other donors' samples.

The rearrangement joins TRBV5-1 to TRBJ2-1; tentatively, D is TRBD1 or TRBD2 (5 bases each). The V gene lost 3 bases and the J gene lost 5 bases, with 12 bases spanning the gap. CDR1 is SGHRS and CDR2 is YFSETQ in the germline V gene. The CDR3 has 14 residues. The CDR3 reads CASSSGPRHNEQFF. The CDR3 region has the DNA TGCGCCAGCAGCTCGGGACCCCGTCACAATGAGCAGTTCTTC.

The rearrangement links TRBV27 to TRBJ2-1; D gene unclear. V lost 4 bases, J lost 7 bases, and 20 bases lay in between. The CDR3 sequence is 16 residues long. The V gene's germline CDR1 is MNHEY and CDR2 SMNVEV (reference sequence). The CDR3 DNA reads TGTGCCAGCAGTTCCGGTAGAGGTTTTGATGGGAATGAGCAGTTCTTC. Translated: CASSSGRGFDGNEQFF.

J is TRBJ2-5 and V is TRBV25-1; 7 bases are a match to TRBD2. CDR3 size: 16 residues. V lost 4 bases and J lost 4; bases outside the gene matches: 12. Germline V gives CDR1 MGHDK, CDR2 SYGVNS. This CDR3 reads CASSVSRGSRRETQYF. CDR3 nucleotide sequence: TGTGCCAGCAGTGTCTCTCGCGGGAGTAGAAGAGAGACCCAGTACTTC.

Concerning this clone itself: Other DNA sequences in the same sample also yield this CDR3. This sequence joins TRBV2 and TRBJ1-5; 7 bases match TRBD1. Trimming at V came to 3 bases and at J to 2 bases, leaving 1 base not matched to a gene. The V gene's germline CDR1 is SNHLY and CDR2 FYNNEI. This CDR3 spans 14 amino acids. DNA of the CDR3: TGTGCCAGCAGTGACAGGGGGGGCAATCAGCCCCAGCATTTT. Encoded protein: CASSDRGGNQPQHF.

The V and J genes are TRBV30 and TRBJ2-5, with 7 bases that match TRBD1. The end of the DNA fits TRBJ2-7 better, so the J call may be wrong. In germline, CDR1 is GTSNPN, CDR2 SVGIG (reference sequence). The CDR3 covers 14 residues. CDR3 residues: CAWDGTESSYEQYF. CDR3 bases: TGTGCCTGGGATGGGACAGAGAGCTCCTACGAGCAGTACTTC.

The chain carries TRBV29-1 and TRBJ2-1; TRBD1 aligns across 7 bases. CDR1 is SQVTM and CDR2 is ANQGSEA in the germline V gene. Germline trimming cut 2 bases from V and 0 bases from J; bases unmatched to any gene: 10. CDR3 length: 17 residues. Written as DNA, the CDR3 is TGCAGCGTTGAAACCCGGGACAGCCGATTCTCCTACAATGAGCAGTTCTTC. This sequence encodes CSVETRDSRFSYNEQFF.

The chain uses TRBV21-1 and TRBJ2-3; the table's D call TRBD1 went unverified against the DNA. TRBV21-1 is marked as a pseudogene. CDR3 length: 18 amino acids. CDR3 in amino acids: CASSIIKAGQTSTDTQYF. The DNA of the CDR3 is TGTGCCAGCAGCATAATTAAGGCGGGACAGACTAGCACAGATACGCAGTATTTT.

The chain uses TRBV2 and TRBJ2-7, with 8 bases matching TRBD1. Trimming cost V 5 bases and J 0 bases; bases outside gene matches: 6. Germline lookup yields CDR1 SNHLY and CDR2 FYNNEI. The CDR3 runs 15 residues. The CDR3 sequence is CASSQWTGSSYEQYF. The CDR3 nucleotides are TGTGCCAGCAGTCAATGGACAGGGTCCTCCTACGAGCAGTACTTC.

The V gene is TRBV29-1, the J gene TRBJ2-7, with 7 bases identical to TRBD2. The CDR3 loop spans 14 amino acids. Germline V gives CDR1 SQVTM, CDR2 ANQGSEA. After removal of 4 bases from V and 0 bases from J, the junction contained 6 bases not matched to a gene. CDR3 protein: CSVAGGQSSYEQYF. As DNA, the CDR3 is TGCAGCGTTGCGGGGGGTCAAAGCTCCTACGAGCAGTACTTC.

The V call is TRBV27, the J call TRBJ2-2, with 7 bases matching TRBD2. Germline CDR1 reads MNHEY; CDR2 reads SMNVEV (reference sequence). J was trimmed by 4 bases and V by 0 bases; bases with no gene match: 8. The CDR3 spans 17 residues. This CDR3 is CASSLSSGAGLTGELFF. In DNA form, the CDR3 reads TGTGCCAGCAGTTTATCATCTGGAGCGGGGCTCACCGGGGAGCTGTTTTTT.

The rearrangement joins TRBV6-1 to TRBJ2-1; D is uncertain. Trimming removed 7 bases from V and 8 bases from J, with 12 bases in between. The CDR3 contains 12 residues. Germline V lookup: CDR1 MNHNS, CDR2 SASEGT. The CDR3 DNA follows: TGTGCCAGCAACGACGGTCTCGATGAGCAGTTCTTC. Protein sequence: CASNDGLDEQFF.

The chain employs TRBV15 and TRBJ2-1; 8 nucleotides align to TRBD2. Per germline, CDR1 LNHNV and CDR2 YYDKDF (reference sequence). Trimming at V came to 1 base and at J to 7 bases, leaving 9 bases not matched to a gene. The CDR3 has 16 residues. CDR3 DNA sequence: TGTGCCACCAGCAGAGTCCGGGAGGGCCGGGGAAATGAGCAGTTCTTC. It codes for CATSRVREGRGNEQFF.

The CDR3 nucleotides are TGCAGCGTTGCTCCCACTAGCGGGAGCACCGGGGAGCTGTTTTTT. This translates into CSVAPTSGSTGELFF. V is TRBV29-1 and J is TRBJ2-2; TRBD2 agrees at 11 bases. The CDR3 has 15 amino acids. Germline loops: CDR1 SQVTM, CDR2 ANQGSEA. With V trimmed by 4 bases and J by 4 bases, 5 bases remained unmatched.

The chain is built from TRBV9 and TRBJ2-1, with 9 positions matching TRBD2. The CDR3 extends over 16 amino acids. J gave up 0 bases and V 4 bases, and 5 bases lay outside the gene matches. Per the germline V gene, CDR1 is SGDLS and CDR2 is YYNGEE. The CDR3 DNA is TGTGCCAGCAGCCCCCTAGCGGGAACCTCCTACAATGAGCAGTTCTTC. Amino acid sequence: CASSPLAGTSYNEQFF. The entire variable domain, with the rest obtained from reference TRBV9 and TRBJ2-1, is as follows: DSGVTQTPKHLITATGQRVTLRCSPRSGDLSVYWYQQSLDQGLQFLIQYYNGEERAKGNILERFSAQQFPDLHSELNLSSLELGDSALYFCASSPLAGTSYNEQFFGPGTRLTVL.

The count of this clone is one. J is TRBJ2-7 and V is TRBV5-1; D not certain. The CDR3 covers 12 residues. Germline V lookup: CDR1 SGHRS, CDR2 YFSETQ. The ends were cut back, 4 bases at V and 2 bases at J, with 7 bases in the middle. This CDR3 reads CASSALAYEQYF. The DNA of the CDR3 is TGCGCCAGCAGCGCCCTGGCCTACGAGCAGTACTTC.

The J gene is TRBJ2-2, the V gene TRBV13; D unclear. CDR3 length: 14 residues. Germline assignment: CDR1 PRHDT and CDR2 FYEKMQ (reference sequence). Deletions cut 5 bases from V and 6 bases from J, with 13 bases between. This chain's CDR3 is CASSLVPDPGELFF. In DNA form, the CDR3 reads TGTGCCAGCAGCCTGGTCCCTGACCCCGGGGAGCTGTTTTTT.

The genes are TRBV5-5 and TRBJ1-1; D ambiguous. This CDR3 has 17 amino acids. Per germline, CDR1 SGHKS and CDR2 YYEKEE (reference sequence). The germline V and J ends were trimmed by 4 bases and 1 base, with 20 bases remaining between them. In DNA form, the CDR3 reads TGTGCCAGCAGCCCAGAACGAAGTCCCAGGCAGAACACTGAAGCTTTCTTT. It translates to CASSPERSPRQNTEAFF.

The CDR3 nucleotides read TGTGCCATCAATGACCCGACCGGGACAGGACCCTACGAGCAGTACTTC. Its protein product is CAINDPTGTGPYEQYF. The chain combines TRBV10-3 with TRBJ2-7; 8 bases match TRBD1. The CDR3 has 16 amino acids. CDR1 is ENHRY and CDR2 is SYGVKD in the germline V gene. The V segment lost 7 bases and the J segment 2 bases; nucleotides outside the gene matches: 13.

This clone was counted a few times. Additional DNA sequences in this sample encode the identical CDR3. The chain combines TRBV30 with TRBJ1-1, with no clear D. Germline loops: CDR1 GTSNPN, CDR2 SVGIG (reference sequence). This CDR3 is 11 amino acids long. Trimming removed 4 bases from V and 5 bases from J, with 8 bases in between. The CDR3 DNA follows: TGTGCCTGGAATGGTGGGACTGAAGCTTTCTTT. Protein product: CAWNGGTEAFF.

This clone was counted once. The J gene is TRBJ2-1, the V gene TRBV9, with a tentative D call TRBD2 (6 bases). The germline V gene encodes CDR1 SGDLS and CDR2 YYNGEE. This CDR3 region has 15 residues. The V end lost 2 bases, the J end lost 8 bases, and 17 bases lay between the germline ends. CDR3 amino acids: CASSVGLFGTDEQFF. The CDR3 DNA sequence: TGTGCCAGCAGCGTCGGACTATTTGGCACGGATGAGCAGTTCTTC.